Shown below are 4 T cell receptor beta chains from a single sample sequenced in a study of blood T cells in healthy people across ages. A sample-barcoded 5' primer and a J-beta primer mix were used in a second PCR of roughly 7 to 11 cycles. Via MiXCR, TCRdb re-called the 5' RACE reads, giving one row per CDR3 protein. The table includes around 1.5 million distinct CDR3 sequences, approximately 38% detected once. The sequenced sample was blood. These receptors all stem from a young woman in good health.

CDR3 nucleotide sequence: TGCAGTGCTGAAACCCCCGGGACTAGCGAAGATGAGCAGTTCTTC. Its translation is CSAETPGTSEDEQFF. The genes are TRBV20-1 and TRBJ2-1, with TRBD2 matching 10 bases. Germline lookup yields CDR1 DFQATT and CDR2 SNEGSKA (reference sequence). V shed 5 bases, J shed 8 bases, and the junction held 12 bases outside the gene matches. This CDR3 is built from 15 residues.

V and J are TRBV12-3 or TRBV12-4 and TRBJ2-1, with 8 bases aligning to TRBD1. Trimming cost V 5 bases and J 15 bases; bases outside gene matches: 6. This CDR3 has 11 amino acids. This chain's CDR3 is CASSETGDTFF. In DNA form, the CDR3 reads TGTGCCAGCAGTGAGACAGGGGATACGTTCTTC.

V usage is TRBV6-6 and J usage is TRBJ2-1; D perhaps matches TRBD2 (5 bases). V was pared by 2 bases and J by 6 bases, with 8 bases between. Germline V gives CDR1 MNHNY, CDR2 SVGAGI (reference sequence). The CDR3 sequence is 13 residues long. In DNA, the CDR3 is TGTGCCAGCAGTTACGGGAGCGTCAATGAGCAGTTCTTC. Translating it yields CASSYGSVNEQFF.

This chain links TRBV20-1 with TRBJ1-2; D is possibly TRBD1 (5 bases). Germline-derived CDR1 and CDR2 are DFQATT and SNEGSKA (reference sequence). The germline V and J ends were trimmed by 8 bases and 2 bases, with 18 bases remaining between them. This CDR3 spans 14 amino acids. In DNA form, the CDR3 reads TGCAGTAGTCGGGGGGGTGATGCGAACTATGGCTACACCTTC. It yields the protein CSSRGGDANYGYTF.